The subject of this entry is one T cell receptor beta chain. The data originate from a study of T cell changes during pregnancy in multiple sclerosis. Generated by immunoSEQ multiplex PCR, the TCRdb table keeps only in-frame clones and is missing some. The table lists some 40,000 clones, 92% of them singletons. This TCR was sampled from a female donor with multiple sclerosis, enrolled in a pregnancy study. The sequenced sample was peripheral blood.

The CDR3 sequence: CASSFSAANYGYTF. The CDR3 bases are TGTGCCAGCAGCTTTTCGGCTGCTAACTATGGCTACACCTTC. The rearrangement links TRBV7-9 to TRBJ1-2, with D hard to call. The CDR3 is 14 residues long. Per germline, CDR1 SEHNR and CDR2 FQNEAQ (reference sequence). The V end was cut by 3 bases, the J end by 0 bases, with 8 bases between.